The 3 T cell receptor beta chains below all came from one sample that was sequenced in a study of T cell changes during pregnancy in multiple sclerosis (dated by TCRdb to about 2019). Preparation of the library involved the immunoSEQ multiplex PCR assay. This is the immuneACCESS table as TCRdb keeps it, with only in-frame sequences that have V and J called. A part of the clones is gone; compared with another copy, unresolved V genes explain less than half, and the rest is unexplained. Within this sample are over 35,000 clones, with around 90% of them counted one time only. The ten largest clones capture more than 7% of the sample. The sequencing used CD8+ T cells from peripheral blood mononuclear cells, collected before pregnancy. These TCRs come from a female donor with multiple sclerosis, enrolled in a pregnancy study.

The genes are TRBV5-4 and TRBJ2-2, with 7 bases aligning to TRBD1. Losses at the gene ends were 3 bases for V and 7 bases for J; bases not matched to a gene: 9. Per germline, CDR1 SGHNT and CDR2 YYREEE (reference sequence). This CDR3 has 15 amino acids. The CDR3 protein is CASSSETGVVGELFF. The CDR3 nucleotides are TGTGCCAGCAGCTCGGAAACAGGGGTAGTCGGGGAGCTGTTTTTT.

The V call is TRBV7-6, the J call TRBJ2-2; tentative D call: TRBD2 (6 bases). With 5 bases removed from V and 1 base from J, the gap between germline ends came to 14 bases. CDR3 length: 16 residues. Germline assignment: CDR1 SGHVS and CDR2 FNYEAQ. Written as DNA, the CDR3 is TGTGCCAGCAGCAACCGACCCGGGAGGAACACCGGGGAGCTGTTTTTT. Protein product: CASSNRPGRNTGELFF. The whole variable domain, filled in from reference TRBV7-6 and TRBJ2-2, reads GAGVSQSPRYKVTKRGQDVALRCDPISGHVSLYWYRQALGQGPEFLTYFNYEAQQDKSGLPNDRFSAERPEGSISTLTIQRTEQRDSAMYRCASSNRPGRNTGELFFGEGSRLTVL.

This chain uses TRBV7-8 with TRBJ2-2; D not certain. V lost 2 bases and J 0 bases, leaving 7 bases between the germline ends. Germline assignment: CDR1 SGHVS and CDR2 FQNEAQ. This CDR3 is 15 amino acids long. The CDR3 sequence: CASSLWRSNTGELFF. The CDR3 DNA follows: TGTGCCAGCAGCTTATGGCGGTCGAACACCGGGGAGCTGTTTTTT.